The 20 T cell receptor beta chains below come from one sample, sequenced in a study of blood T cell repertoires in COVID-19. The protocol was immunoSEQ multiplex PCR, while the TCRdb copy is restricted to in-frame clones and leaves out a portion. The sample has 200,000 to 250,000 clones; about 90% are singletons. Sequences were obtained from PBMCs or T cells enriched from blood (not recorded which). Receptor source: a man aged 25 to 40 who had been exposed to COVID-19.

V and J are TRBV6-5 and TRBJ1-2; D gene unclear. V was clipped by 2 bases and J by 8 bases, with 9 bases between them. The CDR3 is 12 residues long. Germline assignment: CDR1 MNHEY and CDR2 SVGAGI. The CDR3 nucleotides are TGTGCCAGCAGTTACGCGGGAGGGGGCTACACCTTC. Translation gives CASSYAGGGYTF.

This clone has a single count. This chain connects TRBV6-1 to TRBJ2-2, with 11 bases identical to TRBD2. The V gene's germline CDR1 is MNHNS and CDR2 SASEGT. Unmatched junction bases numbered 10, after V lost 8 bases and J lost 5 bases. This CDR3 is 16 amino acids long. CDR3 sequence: CASCGLAGRGTGELFF. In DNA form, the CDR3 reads TGTGCCAGCTGTGGACTAGCGGGCCGTGGGACCGGGGAGCTGTTTTTT.

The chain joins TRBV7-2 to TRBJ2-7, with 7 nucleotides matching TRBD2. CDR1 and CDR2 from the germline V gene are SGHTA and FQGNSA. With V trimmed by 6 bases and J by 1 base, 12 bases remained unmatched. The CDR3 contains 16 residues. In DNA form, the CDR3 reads TGTGCCAGCAGTACAGTTCCCCGGGGGGTATCCTACGAGCAGTACTTC. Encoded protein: CASSTVPRGVSYEQYF.

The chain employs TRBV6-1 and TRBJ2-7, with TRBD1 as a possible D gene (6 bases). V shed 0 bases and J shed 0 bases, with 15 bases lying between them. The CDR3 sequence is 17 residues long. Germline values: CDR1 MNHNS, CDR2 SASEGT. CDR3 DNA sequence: TGTGCCAGCAGTGAAGCCCCGACAGGTGCCCCCTCCTACGAGCAGTACTTC. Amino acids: CASSEAPTGAPSYEQYF.

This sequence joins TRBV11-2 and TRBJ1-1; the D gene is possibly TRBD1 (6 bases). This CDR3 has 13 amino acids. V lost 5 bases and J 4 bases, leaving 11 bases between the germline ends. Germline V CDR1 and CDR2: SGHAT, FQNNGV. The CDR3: CASSLRQVTEAFF. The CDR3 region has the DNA TGTGCCAGCAGCCTCCGACAGGTCACTGAAGCTTTCTTT.

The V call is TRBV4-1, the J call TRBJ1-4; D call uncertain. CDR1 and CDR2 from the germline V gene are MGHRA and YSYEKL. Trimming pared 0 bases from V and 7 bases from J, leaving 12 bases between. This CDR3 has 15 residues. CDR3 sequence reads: CASSQEEGNGEKLFF. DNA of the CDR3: TGCGCCAGCAGCCAAGAGGAGGGAAACGGTGAAAAACTGTTTTTT.

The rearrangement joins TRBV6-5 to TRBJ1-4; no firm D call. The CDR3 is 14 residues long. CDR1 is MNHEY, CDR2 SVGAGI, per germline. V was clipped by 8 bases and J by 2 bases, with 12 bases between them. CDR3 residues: CASQRLATNEKLFF. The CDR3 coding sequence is TGTGCCAGCCAGAGGCTGGCTACTAATGAAAAACTGTTTTTT.

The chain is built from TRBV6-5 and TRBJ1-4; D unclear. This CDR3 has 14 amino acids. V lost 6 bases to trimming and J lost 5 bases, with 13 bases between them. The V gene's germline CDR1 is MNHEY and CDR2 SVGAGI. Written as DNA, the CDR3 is TGTGCCAGCAGCCCGAGGGATAAGAATGAAAAACTGTTTTTT. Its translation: CASSPRDKNEKLFF.

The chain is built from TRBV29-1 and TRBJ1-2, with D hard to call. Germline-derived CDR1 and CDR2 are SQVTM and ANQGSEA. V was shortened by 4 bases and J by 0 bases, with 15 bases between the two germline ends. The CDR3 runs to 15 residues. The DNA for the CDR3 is TGCAGCGTTGTTAGACACCCTCTGGCTAACTATGGCTACACCTTC. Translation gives CSVVRHPLANYGYTF.

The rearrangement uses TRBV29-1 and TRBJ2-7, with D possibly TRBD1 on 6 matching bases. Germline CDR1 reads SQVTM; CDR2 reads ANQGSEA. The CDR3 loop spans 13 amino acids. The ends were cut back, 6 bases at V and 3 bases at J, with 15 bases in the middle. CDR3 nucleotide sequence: TGCAGCGTCTCACCAGGGGACCGCTACGAGCAGTACTTC. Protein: CSVSPGDRYEQYF.

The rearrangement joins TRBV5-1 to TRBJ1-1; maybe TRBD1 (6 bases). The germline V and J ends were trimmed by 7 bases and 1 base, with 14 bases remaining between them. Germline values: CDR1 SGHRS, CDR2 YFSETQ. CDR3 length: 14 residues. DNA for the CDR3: TGCGCCAGCTATGGGGACATCTGGAACACTGAAGCTTTCTTT. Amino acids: CASYGDIWNTEAFF.

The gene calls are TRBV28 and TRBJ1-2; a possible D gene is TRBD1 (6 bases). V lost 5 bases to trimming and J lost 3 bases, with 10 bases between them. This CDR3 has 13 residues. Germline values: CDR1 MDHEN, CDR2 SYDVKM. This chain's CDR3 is CASSIRTDYGYTF. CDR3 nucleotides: TGTGCCAGCAGTATCAGGACAGACTATGGCTACACCTTC.

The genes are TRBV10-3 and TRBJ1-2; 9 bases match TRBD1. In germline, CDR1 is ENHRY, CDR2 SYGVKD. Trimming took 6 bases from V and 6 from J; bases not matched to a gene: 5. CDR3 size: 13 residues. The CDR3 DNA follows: TGTGCCATCAGCCTACGGACAGGGGATGGCTACACCTTC. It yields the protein CAISLRTGDGYTF.

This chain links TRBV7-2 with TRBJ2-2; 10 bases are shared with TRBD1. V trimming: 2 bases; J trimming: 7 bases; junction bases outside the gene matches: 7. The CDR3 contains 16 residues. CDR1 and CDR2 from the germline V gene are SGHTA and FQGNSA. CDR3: CASSLSRTGGIGELFF. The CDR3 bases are TGTGCCAGCAGCTTATCCAGGACAGGGGGAATCGGGGAGCTGTTTTTT.

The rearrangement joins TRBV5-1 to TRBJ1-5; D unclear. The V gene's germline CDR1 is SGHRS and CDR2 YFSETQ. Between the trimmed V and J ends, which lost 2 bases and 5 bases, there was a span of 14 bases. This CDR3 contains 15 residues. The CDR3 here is CASSLGLDGDQPQHF. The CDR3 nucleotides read TGCGCCAGCAGCTTAGGACTGGATGGGGATCAGCCCCAGCATTTT.

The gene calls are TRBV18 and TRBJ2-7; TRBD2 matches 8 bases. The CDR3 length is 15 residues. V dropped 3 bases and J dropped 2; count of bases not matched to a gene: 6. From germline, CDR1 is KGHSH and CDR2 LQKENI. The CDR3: CASSPVVSGAYEQYF. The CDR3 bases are TGTGCCAGCTCACCGGTAGTTAGCGGGGCCTACGAGCAGTACTTC.

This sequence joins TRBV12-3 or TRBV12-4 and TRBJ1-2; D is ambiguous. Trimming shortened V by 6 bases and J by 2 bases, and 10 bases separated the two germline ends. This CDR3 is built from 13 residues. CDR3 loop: CASRETENYGYTF. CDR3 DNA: TGTGCCAGCAGGGAGACGGAGAACTATGGCTACACCTTC.

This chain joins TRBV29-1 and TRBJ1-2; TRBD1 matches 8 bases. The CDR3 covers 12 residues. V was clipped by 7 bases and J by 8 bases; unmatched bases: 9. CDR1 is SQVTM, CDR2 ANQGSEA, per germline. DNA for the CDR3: TGCAGCGCCCTCAGGGGGCCCCAAGGCTACACCTTC. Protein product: CSALRGPQGYTF.

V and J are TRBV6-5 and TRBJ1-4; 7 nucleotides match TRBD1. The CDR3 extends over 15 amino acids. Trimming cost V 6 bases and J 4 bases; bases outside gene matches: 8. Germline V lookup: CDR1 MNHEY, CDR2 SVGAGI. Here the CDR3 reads CASSSSRGSNEKLFF. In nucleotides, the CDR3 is TGTGCCAGCAGCTCCTCCAGGGGGAGTAATGAAAAACTGTTTTTT.

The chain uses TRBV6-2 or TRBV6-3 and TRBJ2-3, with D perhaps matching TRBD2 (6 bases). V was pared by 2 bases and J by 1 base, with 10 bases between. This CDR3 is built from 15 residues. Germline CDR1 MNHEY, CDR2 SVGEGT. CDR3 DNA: TGTGCCAGCAGTTACCTGTGGGGGGGCACAGATACGCAGTATTTT. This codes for CASSYLWGGTDTQYF.